This TCR beta chain appears in the sequencing data of a study of T cells in localized non-small cell lung cancer. TCRdb's table, derived via immunoSEQ multiplex PCR, lists solely in-frame clones and lacks some. The sample has about 79,000 clones, almost 85% seen once. CDR3 size: 15 residues. CDR1 LNHDA and CDR2 SQIVND come from the germline V gene (reference sequence). The J segment lost 9 bases and the V segment lost 6 bases, leaving 9 bases of the junction unmatched. General observations from the study: Adjacent uninvolved lung had the highest clonality, suggesting focused antigen responses.

Points on this clone: Antigen specificity is unknown.

This rearrangement joins TRBV19 to TRBJ1-6; 9 nucleotides match TRBD1. This sequence originates from a female donor over 55 with stage I lung adenocarcinoma. The sample consisted of peripheral blood, taken before any cancer treatment. CDR3 residues: CASRISGQGISPLHF. CDR3 coding DNA: TGTGCCAGTAGGATCTCGGGACAGGGAATTTCACCCCTCCACTTT.